The clone carrying this TCR beta chain registers medium-sized by frequency. One entry per CDR3 protein, without DNA, is what TCRdb gives after re-calling the reads. Its clone listing holds more than 1,200 distinct CDR3 sequences. The data are from a study of diagnostic markers for celiac disease. CDR3 length: 17 amino acids. Germline assignment: CDR1 KGHDR and CDR2 SFDVKD. The TCR originated in a human donor. Sequencing input: either unsorted cells or a sorted T cell fraction (not recorded which). This chain links TRBV24-1 with TRBJ2-2; no DNA is available, so the TRBD2 call from TCRdb remains unchecked. The CDR3 sequence: CATSDPKGLEPEGELFF.